This T cell receptor beta chain was observed in a study of spatial heterogeneity in lung cancer. By sample share, this clonotype is medium-sized (0.01 to 0.1%). Each CDR3 protein is one row after TCRdb ran MiXCR on the 5' RACE reads. The data contain 5,500 to 6,500 distinct CDR3 sequences, under 15% of them singletons. The time point denotes: sample taken at primary tumor resection. Tumor, nontumor lung or frozen PBMC supplied whole RNA that was sequenced unsorted. This receptor was taken from a male donor with early-stage non-small cell lung cancer. Sequenced material: normal lung tissue next to the tumor, taken at surgery.

The CDR3 is CSAEGTSGKTDTQYF. As DNA, the CDR3 is TGCAGTGCAGAGGGGACTAGCGGGAAGACAGATACGCAGTATTTT. The chain recombines TRBV20-1 with TRBJ2-3; 13 nucleotides line up with TRBD2. The CDR3 runs to 15 residues. V lost 6 bases, J lost 3 bases, and 6 bases stayed unmatched. Germline V gene lookup returns CDR1 DFQATT and CDR2 SNEGSKA (reference sequence).